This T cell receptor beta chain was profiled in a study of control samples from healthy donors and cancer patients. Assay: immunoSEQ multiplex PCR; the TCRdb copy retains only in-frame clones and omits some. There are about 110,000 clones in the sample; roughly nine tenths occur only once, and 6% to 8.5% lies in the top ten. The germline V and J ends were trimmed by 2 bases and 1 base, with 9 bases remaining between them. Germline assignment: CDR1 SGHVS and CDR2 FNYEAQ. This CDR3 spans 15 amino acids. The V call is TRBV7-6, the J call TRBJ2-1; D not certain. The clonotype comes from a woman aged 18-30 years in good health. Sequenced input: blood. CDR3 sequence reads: CASSLRVTSYNEQFF. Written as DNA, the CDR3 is TGTGCCAGCAGCTTAAGGGTAACATCCTACAATGAGCAGTTCTTC.